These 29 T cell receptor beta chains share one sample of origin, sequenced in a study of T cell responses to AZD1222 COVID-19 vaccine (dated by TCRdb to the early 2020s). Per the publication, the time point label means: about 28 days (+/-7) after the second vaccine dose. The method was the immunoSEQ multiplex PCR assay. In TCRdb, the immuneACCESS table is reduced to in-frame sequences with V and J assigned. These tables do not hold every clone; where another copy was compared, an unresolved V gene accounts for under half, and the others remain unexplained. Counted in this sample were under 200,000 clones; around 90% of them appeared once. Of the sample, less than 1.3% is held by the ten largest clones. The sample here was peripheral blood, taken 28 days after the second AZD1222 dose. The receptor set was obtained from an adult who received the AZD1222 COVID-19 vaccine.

The CDR3 reads CASTQGQGSYNEQFF. In nucleotides, the CDR3 is TGTGCCAGCACACAGGGACAGGGTTCCTACAATGAGCAGTTCTTC. The chain couples TRBV18 to TRBJ2-1; 9 bases fit TRBD1. This CDR3 comprises 15 residues. After removal of 8 bases from V and 1 base from J, the junction contained 6 bases not matched to a gene. Germline CDR1 is KGHSH and CDR2 is LQKENI.

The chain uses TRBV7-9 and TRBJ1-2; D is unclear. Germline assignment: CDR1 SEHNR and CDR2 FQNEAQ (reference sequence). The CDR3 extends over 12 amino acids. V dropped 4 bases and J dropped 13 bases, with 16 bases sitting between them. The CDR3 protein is CASSSNEPRGTF. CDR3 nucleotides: TGTGCCAGCAGCTCCAATGAGCCCCGGGGCACCTTC.

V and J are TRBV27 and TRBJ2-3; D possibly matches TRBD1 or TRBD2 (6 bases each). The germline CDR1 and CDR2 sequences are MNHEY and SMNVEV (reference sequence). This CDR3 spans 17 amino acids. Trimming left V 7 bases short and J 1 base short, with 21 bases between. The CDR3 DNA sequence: TGTGCCAGCACCATGAGGGGGGATGCCGCTGGCACAGATACGCAGTATTTT. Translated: CASTMRGDAAGTDTQYF.

The CDR3 region is CASSLQRDTEAFF. The CDR3 DNA reads as TGTGCCAGCAGTTTACAACGGGACACTGAAGCTTTCTTT. The chain uses TRBV12-3 or TRBV12-4 and TRBJ1-1; D remains ambiguous. The CDR3 is 13 amino acids. Trimming left V 2 bases short and J 3 bases short, with 7 bases between.

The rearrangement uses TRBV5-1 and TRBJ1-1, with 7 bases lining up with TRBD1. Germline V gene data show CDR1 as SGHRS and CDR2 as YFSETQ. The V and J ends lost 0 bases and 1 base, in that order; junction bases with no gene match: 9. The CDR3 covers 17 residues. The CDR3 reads CASSLGVAQGTNTEAFF. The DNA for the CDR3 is TGCGCCAGCAGCTTGGGGGTCGCACAGGGGACGAACACTGAAGCTTTCTTT.

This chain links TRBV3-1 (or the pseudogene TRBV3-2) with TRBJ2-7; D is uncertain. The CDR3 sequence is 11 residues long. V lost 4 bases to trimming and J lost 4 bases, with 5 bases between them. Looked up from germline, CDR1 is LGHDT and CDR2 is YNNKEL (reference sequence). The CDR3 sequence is CASSRGYEQYF. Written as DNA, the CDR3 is TGTGCCAGCAGCCGAGGATACGAGCAGTACTTC.

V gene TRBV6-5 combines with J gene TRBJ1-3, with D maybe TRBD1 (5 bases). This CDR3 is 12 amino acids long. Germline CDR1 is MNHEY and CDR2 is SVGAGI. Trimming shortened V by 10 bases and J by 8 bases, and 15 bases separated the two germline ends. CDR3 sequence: CATSGHADTIYF. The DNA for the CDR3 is TGTGCCACGTCCGGACACGCGGACACCATATATTTT.

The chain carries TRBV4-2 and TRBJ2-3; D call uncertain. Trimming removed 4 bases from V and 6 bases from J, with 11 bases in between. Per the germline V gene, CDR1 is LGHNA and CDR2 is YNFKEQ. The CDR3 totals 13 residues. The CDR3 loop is CASSPGLRDTQYF. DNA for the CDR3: TGTGCCAGCAGCCCCGGTTTGAGGGATACGCAGTATTTT.

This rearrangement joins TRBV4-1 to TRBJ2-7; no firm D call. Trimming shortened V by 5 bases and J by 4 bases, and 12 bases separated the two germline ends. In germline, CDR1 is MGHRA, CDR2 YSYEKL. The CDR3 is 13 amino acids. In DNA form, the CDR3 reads TGCGCCAGCAGCTTCACAGACAAATACGAGCAGTACTTC. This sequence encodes CASSFTDKYEQYF.

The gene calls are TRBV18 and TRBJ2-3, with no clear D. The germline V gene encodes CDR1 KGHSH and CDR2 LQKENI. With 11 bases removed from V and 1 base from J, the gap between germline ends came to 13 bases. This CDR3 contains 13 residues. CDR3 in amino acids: CAVGKGGTDTQYF. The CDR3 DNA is TGTGCCGTAGGGAAAGGCGGCACAGATACGCAGTATTTT.

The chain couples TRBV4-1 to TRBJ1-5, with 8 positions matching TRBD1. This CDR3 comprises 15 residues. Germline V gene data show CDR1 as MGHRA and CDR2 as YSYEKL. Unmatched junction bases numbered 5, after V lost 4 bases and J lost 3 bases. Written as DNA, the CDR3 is TGCGCCAGCAGCCCTCCGGGACAGGTCAATCAGCCCCAGCATTTT. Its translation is CASSPPGQVNQPQHF.

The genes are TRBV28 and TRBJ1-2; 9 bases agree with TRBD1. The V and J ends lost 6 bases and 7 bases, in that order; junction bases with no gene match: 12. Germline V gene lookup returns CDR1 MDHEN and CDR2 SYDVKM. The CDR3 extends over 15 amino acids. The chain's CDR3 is CASRTIGQGYGGYTF. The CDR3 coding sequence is TGTGCCAGCAGAACCATTGGACAGGGGTATGGTGGCTACACCTTC.

CDR3 sequence (DNA): TGTGCCAGCAGCCAAAGGGGCTCTGGAAACACCATATATTTT. This sequence encodes CASSQRGSGNTIYF. The chain has TRBV3-1 (or the pseudogene TRBV3-2) and TRBJ1-3; D perhaps matches TRBD1 (5 bases). Germline values: CDR1 LGHDT, CDR2 YNNKEL (reference sequence). Trimming cost V 2 bases and J 0 bases, with 5 bases left between them. The CDR3 extends over 14 amino acids.

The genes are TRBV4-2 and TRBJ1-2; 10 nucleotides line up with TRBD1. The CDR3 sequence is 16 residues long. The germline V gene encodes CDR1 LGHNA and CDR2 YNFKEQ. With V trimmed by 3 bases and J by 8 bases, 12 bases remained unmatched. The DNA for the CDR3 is TGTGCCAGCAGCCATCCCGGGACAGGGGCTTATAGCGGCTACACCTTC. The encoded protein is CASSHPGTGAYSGYTF.

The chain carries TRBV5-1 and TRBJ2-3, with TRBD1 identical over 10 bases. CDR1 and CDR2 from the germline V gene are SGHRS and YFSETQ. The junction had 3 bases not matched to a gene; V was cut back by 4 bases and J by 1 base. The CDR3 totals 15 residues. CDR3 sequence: CASSPGQGGTDTQYF. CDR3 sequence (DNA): TGCGCCAGCAGCCCTGGACAGGGGGGCACAGATACGCAGTATTTT.

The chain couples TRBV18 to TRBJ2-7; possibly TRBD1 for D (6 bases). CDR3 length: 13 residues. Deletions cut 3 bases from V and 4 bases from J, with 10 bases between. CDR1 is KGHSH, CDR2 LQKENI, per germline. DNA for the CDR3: TGTGCCAGCTCACCCACAGGACAGTACGAGCAGTACTTC. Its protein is CASSPTGQYEQYF. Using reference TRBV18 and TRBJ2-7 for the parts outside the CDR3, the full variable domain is NAGVMQNPRHLVRRRGQEARLRCSPMKGHSHVYWYRQLPEEGLKFMVYLQKENIIDESGMPKERFSAEFPKEGPSILRIQQVVRGDSAAYFCASSPTGQYEQYFGPGTRLTVT.

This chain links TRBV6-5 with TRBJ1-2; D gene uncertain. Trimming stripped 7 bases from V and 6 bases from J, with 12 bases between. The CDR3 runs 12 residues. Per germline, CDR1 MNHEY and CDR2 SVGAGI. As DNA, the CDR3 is TGTGCCAGCACCGGGAATTGGAATGGCTACACCTTC. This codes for CASTGNWNGYTF.

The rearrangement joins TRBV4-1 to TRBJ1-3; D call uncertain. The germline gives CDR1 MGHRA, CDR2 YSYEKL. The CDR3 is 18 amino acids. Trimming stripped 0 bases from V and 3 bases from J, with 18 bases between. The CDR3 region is CASSQDVSRGTFGNTIYF. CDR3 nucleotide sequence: TGCGCCAGCAGCCAAGATGTTTCTCGTGGAACCTTTGGAAACACCATATATTTT.

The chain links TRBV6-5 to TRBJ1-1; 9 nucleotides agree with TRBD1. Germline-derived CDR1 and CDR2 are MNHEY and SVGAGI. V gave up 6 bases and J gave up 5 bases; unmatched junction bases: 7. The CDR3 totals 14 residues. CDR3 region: CASSPGQGRTEAFF. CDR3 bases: TGTGCCAGCAGCCCGGGACAGGGCCGTACTGAAGCTTTCTTT.

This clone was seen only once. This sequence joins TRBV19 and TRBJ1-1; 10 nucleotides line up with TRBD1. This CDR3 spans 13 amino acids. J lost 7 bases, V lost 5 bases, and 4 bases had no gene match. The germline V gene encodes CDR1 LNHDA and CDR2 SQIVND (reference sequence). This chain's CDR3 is CASSPTGGGEAFF. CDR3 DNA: TGTGCCAGTAGTCCGACAGGGGGCGGTGAAGCTTTCTTT. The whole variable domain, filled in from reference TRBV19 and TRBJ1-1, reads DGGITQSPKYLFRKEGQNVTLSCEQNLNHDAMYWYRQDPGQGLRLIYYSQIVNDFQKGDIAEGYSVSREKKESFPLTVTSAQKNPTAFYLCASSPTGGGEAFFGQGTRLTVV.

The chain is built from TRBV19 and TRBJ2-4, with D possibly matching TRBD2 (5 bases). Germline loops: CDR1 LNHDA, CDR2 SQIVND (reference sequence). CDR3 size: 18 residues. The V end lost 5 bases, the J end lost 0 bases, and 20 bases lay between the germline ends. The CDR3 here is CASSPWWRGGLAKNIQYF. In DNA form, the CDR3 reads TGTGCCAGTAGTCCTTGGTGGCGCGGAGGACTAGCCAAAAACATTCAGTACTTC.

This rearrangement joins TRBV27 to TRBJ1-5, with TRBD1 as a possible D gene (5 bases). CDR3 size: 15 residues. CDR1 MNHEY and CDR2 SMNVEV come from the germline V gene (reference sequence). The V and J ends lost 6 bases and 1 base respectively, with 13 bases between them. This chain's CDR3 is CASRGMGRSNQPQHF. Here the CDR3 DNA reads TGTGCCAGCAGGGGGATGGGACGGAGCAATCAGCCCCAGCATTTT.

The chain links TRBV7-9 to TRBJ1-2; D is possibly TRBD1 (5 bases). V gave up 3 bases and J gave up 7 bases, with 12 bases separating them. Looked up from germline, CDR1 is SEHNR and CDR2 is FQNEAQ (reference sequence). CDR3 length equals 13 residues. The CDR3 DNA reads TGTGCCAGCAGCTTTAGTGGGGACGGTGGCTACACCTTC. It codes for CASSFSGDGGYTF. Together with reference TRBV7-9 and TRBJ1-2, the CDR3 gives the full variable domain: DTGVSQNPRHKITKRGQNVTFRCDPISEHNRLYWYRQTLGQGPEFLTYFQNEAQLEKSRLLSDRFSAERPKGSFSTLEIQRTEQGDSAMYLCASSFSGDGGYTFGSGTRLTVV.

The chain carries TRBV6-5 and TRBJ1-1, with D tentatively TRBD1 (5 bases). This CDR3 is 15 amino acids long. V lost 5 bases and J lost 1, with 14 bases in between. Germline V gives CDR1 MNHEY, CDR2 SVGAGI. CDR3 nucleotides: TGTGCCAGCAGTACCACCGGGACCGCGAACACTGAAGCTTTCTTT. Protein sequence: CASSTTGTANTEAFF.

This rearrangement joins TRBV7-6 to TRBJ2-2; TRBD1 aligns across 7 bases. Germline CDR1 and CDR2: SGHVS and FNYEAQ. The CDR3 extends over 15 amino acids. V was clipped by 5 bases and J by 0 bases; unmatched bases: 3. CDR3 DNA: TGTGCCAGCAGCCGACAGGGCGCGAACACCGGGGAGCTGTTTTTT. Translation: CASSRQGANTGELFF.

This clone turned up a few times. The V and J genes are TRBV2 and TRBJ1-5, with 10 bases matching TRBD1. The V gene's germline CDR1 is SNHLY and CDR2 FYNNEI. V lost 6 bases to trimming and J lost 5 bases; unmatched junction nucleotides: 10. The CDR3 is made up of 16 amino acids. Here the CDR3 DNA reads TGTGCCAGCAGAACCTCCGGGACAGGGGAACATCAGCCCCAGCATTTT. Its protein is CASRTSGTGEHQPQHF.

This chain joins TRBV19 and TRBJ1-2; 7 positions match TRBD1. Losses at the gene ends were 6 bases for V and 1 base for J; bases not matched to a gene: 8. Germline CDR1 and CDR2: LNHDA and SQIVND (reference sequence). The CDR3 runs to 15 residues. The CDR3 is CASRMKTGINYGYTF. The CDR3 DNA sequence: TGTGCCAGTAGAATGAAGACAGGGATTAACTATGGCTACACCTTC.

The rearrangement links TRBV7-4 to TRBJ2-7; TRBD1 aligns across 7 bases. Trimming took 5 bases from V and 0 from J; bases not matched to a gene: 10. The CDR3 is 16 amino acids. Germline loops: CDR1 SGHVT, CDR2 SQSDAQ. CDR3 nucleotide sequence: TGTGCCAGCAGCCACACCTCGGACAGGTTCTCCTACGAGCAGTACTTC. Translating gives CASSHTSDRFSYEQYF.

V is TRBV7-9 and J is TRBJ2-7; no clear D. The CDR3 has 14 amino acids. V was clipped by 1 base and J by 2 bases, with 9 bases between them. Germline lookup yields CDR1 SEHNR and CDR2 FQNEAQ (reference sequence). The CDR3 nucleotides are TGTGCCAGCAGCTTAGTGGGCAGAACCTACGAGCAGTACTTC. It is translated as CASSLVGRTYEQYF.